This T cell receptor beta chain was identified during a study of shared clonotypes between healthy human individuals. The study's findings and limits: The sole specimen, blood, was sampled, and tissue repertoires likely differ. Sharing across four donors was highest in naive CD4 (roughly 5%) and lowest in memory CD8 (about 0.4%). Naive subsets typically showed greater estimated richness than memory subsets.

As regards this clone: Its antigen is not known. Other DNA sequences in this sample translate to the same CDR3.

For each subset, genomic DNA was distributed in equal portions over several immunoSEQ plates. The table came from immunoSEQ multiplex PCR; TCRdb's copy has only in-frame clones and leaves some out. Among 2.3 million or so clones listed, more than 80% were seen once. This CDR3 is 15 amino acids long. CDR1 and CDR2 from the germline V gene are SGHRS and YFSETQ. V gave up 3 bases and J gave up 4 bases, with 14 bases separating them. Specimen: naive CD4+ T cells from PBMCs. The sample's subset: CD45RA+ positively selected. The chain joins TRBV5-1 to TRBJ1-3; D might be TRBD1 (6 bases). This receptor was identified in a man aged 18 to 35 in good health. Some clones in this sample may be carry-over from other donors' samples. The CDR3 reads CASSSGDREGNTIYF. The CDR3 DNA reads TGCGCCAGCAGCTCAGGGGACCGGGAAGGAAACACCATATATTTT.